This T cell receptor beta chain was captured by sequencing in a study of blood T cell repertoires in COVID-19. For the study at large: Sources were T cells, B-cell-depleted T cells, or PBMCs; the material itself was cDNA or gDNA.

Patients in Seattle were enrolled during active infection, then followed longitudinally. Original handling: Researchers report that nucleated cell counts were estimated from reference gene primer amplification. Some clones are missing from TCRdb's copy, which holds only in-frame ones; the method was immunoSEQ multiplex PCR. V, J and clone size were drawn from that table, and D and trimming were deduced from the DNA. The sample records 200,000 to 250,000 clones, under 85% being singletons. The CDR3 spans 14 residues. Trimming removed 8 bases from V and 7 bases from J, with 19 bases in between. Looked up from germline, CDR1 is SGHDT and CDR2 is YYEEEE.

The specimen sequenced was peripheral blood. The TCR was taken from a woman aged 25 to 39 with COVID-19, enrolled during active disease. This rearrangement joins TRBV5-6 to TRBJ2-1; a weak D match, TRBD2 (6 bases). The CDR3 protein is CASGVWGRGNEQFF. CDR3 in DNA: TGTGCCAGTGGCGTTTGGGGCCGGGGGAATGAGCAGTTCTTC.